The 32 T cell receptor beta chains given below trace back to one sample, sequenced in a study of cytomegalovirus exposure and HLA in healthy donors. TCRdb's table, derived via immunoSEQ multiplex PCR, lists solely in-frame clones and lacks some. The sample lists roughly 150,000 clones, about 94% occurring once. The sequenced sample was PBMCs. The receptors shown here come from a man between 18 and 29 years old in good health and CMV-seropositive.

The chain links TRBV4-2 to TRBJ2-2, with TRBD2 matching over 10 bases. The length of the CDR3 is 18 residues. The V and J ends lost 0 bases and 3 bases, in that order; junction bases with no gene match: 7. Germline assignment: CDR1 LGHNA and CDR2 YNFKEQ. In DNA, the CDR3 is TGTGCCAGCAGCCAAGAGGCTAGCGGGAGAGAAGACACCGGGGAGCTGTTTTTT. Translated, it gives CASSQEASGREDTGELFF.

The V and J genes are TRBV9 and TRBJ2-3; 8 nucleotides match TRBD2. CDR1 is SGDLS, CDR2 YYNGEE, per germline. This CDR3 spans 16 amino acids. After removal of 2 bases from V and 0 bases from J, the junction contained 5 bases not matched to a gene. DNA for the CDR3: TGTGCCAGCAGCGTTGGGTCTAGCGGGAGCACAGATACGCAGTATTTT. It translates to CASSVGSSGSTDTQYF. The full variable domain, its missing parts supplied by reference TRBV9 and TRBJ2-3, is DSGVTQTPKHLITATGQRVTLRCSPRSGDLSVYWYQQSLDQGLQFLIQYYNGEERAKGNILERFSAQQFPDLHSELNLSSLELGDSALYFCASSVGSSGSTDTQYFGPGTRLTVL.

This chain links TRBV18 with TRBJ2-7, with 7 bases that match TRBD1. Germline V gene sequence: CDR1 KGHSH, CDR2 LQKENI. The CDR3 is 18 amino acids. The junction had 17 bases not matched to a gene; V was cut back by 2 bases and J by 4 bases. The CDR3 is CASSPFPGLSGQHYEQYF. The CDR3 nucleotides read TGTGCCAGCTCACCATTCCCCGGCCTGTCGGGACAGCATTACGAGCAGTACTTC.

The V call is TRBV5-1, the J call TRBJ2-5, with TRBD2 as a possible D gene (6 bases). The end of the DNA fits TRBJ2-7 better, so the J call may be wrong. Germline V gene lookup returns CDR1 SGHRS and CDR2 YFSETQ. CDR3 size: 15 residues. DNA of the CDR3: TGCGCCAGCAGCAAGGGAGGACTGCTCTCCTACGAGCAGTACTTC. Translating gives CASSKGGLLSYEQYF.

This clone has just one count. The rearrangement uses TRBV2 and TRBJ1-1; D remains ambiguous. CDR1 is SNHLY, CDR2 FYNNEI, per germline. Trimming took 2 bases from V and 7 from J, leaving 8 bases between them. The CDR3 spans 12 residues. The CDR3 reads CASSEPSVEAFF. The CDR3 DNA follows: TGTGCCAGCAGTGAACCATCGGTTGAAGCTTTCTTT.

This chain uses TRBV10-3 with TRBJ1-1; TRBD1 might be the D (5 bases). Germline CDR1 reads ENHRY; CDR2 reads SYGVKD. This CDR3 is built from 12 residues. V was trimmed by 8 bases and J by 2 bases, leaving 9 bases between them. CDR3 protein: CAIRWGNTEAFF. The CDR3 bases are TGTGCCATCCGTTGGGGCAACACTGAAGCTTTCTTT.

The V and J genes are TRBV5-6 and TRBJ1-2; 9 bases line up with TRBD1. The V segment lost 6 bases and the J segment 7 bases; nucleotides outside the gene matches: 4. The CDR3 length is 12 residues. Germline V gives CDR1 SGHDT, CDR2 YYEEEE. CDR3 sequence: CASIGQGSGYTF. CDR3 sequence (DNA): TGTGCCAGCATCGGACAGGGGAGTGGCTACACCTTC.

The chain links TRBV4-1 to TRBJ2-7; D is possibly TRBD2 (5 bases). Per the germline V gene, CDR1 is MGHRA and CDR2 is YSYEKL. Trimming took 4 bases from V and 0 from J, leaving 10 bases between them. This CDR3 is built from 14 residues. The CDR3 DNA reads as TGCGCCAGCAGCCCAGCCGCGGGCTCCTACGAGCAGTACTTC. Translated, it gives CASSPAAGSYEQYF.

The chain carries TRBV29-1 and TRBJ2-1, with 7 bases identical to TRBD2. Germline V lookup: CDR1 SQVTM, CDR2 ANQGSEA. There are 13 residues in the CDR3. Unmatched junction bases numbered 12, after V lost 7 bases and J lost 9 bases. The CDR3 sequence: CSGTYGEGREQFF. The CDR3 region has the DNA TGCAGCGGAACTTATGGGGAGGGCCGTGAGCAGTTCTTC.

This clone was detected only once. J is TRBJ2-3 and V is TRBV7-9; perhaps TRBD1 as D (6 bases). V was clipped by 5 bases and J by 6 bases, with 9 bases between them. The CDR3 totals 12 residues. CDR1 SEHNR and CDR2 FQNEAQ come from the germline V gene (reference sequence). DNA of the CDR3: TGTGCCAGCAGCCAACAGGGCGATACGCAGTATTTT. This encodes CASSQQGDTQYF.

The V gene is TRBV6-4, the J gene TRBJ2-3; TRBD1 matches at 11 bases. This CDR3 contains 15 residues. J gave up 4 bases and V 5 bases, and 5 bases lay outside the gene matches. Germline V lookup: CDR1 MRHNA, CDR2 SNTAGT. The CDR3 here is CASSTGQGAADTQYF. As DNA, the CDR3 is TGTGCCAGCAGTACAGGACAGGGGGCGGCAGATACGCAGTATTTT.

The chain is built from TRBV6-1 and TRBJ1-4; D perhaps matches TRBD1 (6 bases). The CDR3 extends over 12 amino acids. Germline V lookup: CDR1 MNHNS, CDR2 SASEGT. V dropped 8 bases and J dropped 8 bases, with 12 bases sitting between them. The CDR3 nucleotides are TGTGCCAGCCACAGGGTCGGAGAAAAACTGTTTTTT. Its translation: CASHRVGEKLFF.

J is TRBJ2-3 and V is TRBV6-1; the D is unclear. Germline lookup yields CDR1 MNHNS and CDR2 SASEGT. The CDR3 covers 14 residues. V was trimmed by 6 bases and J by 0 bases, leaving 10 bases between them. The CDR3 DNA sequence: TGTGCCAGCAGCTCTCTCCCTAGCACAGATACGCAGTATTTT. This translates into CASSSLPSTDTQYF.

The chain links TRBV4-1 to TRBJ2-7; 7 bases are a match to TRBD1. J gave up 3 bases and V 2 bases, and 1 base lay outside the gene matches. Germline lookup yields CDR1 MGHRA and CDR2 YSYEKL. The CDR3 spans 13 residues. This chain's CDR3 is CASSQRQGYEQYF. Written as DNA, the CDR3 is TGCGCCAGCAGCCAACGACAGGGCTACGAGCAGTACTTC.

The genes are TRBV4-1 and TRBJ1-6; D unclear. The CDR3 consists of 16 residues. Germline CDR1 is MGHRA and CDR2 is YSYEKL. Trimming removed 2 bases at V and 1 base at J, with 9 bases between. The CDR3 sequence is CASSQSLGSYNSPLHF. The CDR3 DNA is TGCGCCAGCAGCCAATCACTAGGGTCCTATAATTCACCCCTCCACTTT.

The V and J genes are TRBV7-9 and TRBJ2-1, with 13 nucleotides matching TRBD2. CDR3 length equals 15 residues. Germline V CDR1 and CDR2: SEHNR, FQNEAQ (reference sequence). Germline trimming cut 5 bases from V and 7 bases from J; bases unmatched to any gene: 5. CDR3 sequence reads: CASSPGTSGTNEQFF. Written as DNA, the CDR3 is TGTGCCAGCAGCCCCGGGACTAGCGGGACGAATGAGCAGTTCTTC.

The chain links TRBV7-8 to TRBJ2-2, with D unclear. The CDR3 is 12 residues long. The V end lost 6 bases, the J end lost 3 bases, and 5 bases lay between the germline ends. Germline values: CDR1 SGHVS, CDR2 FQNEAQ. The CDR3 sequence is CASSSDTGELFF. In nucleotides, the CDR3 is TGTGCCAGCAGTTCTGACACCGGGGAGCTGTTTTTT.

The J gene is TRBJ2-7, the V gene TRBV5-1, with TRBD1 as a possible D gene (6 bases). V lost 0 bases and J lost 6, with 16 bases in between. The CDR3 is 15 residues long. The germline CDR1 and CDR2 sequences are SGHRS and YFSETQ. CDR3 sequence (DNA): TGCGCCAGCAGCTTGGGGTTGACAGGTTCCGGCGAGCAGTACTTC. Translation: CASSLGLTGSGEQYF. The full variable domain, with the rest looked up from reference TRBV5-1 and TRBJ2-7, is KAGVTQTPRYLIKTRGQQVTLSCSPISGHRSVSWYQQTPGQGLQFLFEYFSETQRNKGNFPGRFSGRQFSNSRSEMNVSTLELGDSALYLCASSLGLTGSGEQYFGPGTRLTVT.

V is TRBV15 and J is TRBJ2-7; D is possibly TRBD2 (5 bases). V dropped 1 base and J dropped 5 bases, with 6 bases sitting between them. The CDR3 is 12 residues long. Germline loops: CDR1 LNHNV, CDR2 YYDKDF (reference sequence). CDR3 amino acids: CATSRVGDEQYF. The CDR3 DNA reads TGTGCCACCAGCAGAGTCGGGGACGAGCAGTACTTC. Full variable domain (remainder filled in from reference TRBV15 and TRBJ2-7): DAMVIQNPRYQVTQFGKPVTLSCSQTLNHNVMYWYQQKSSQAPKLLFHYYDKDFNNEADTPDNFQSRRPNTSFCFLDIRSPGLGDTAMYLCATSRVGDEQYFGPGTRLTVT.

The chain employs TRBV4-1 and TRBJ2-7, with 9 bases that match TRBD1. V lost 5 bases and J lost 2; bases outside the gene matches: 4. The CDR3 is 14 residues long. Germline V gene data show CDR1 as MGHRA and CDR2 as YSYEKL. The CDR3 here is CASSLGTGTYEQYF. The CDR3 coding sequence is TGCGCCAGCAGCTTGGGGACAGGGACCTACGAGCAGTACTTC.

The CDR3 coding sequence is TGTGCCAGCAGCTCCCAGGGACTCCCCGGGGAGCTGTTTTTT. Translated: CASSSQGLPGELFF. The chain employs TRBV11-3 and TRBJ2-2; possibly TRBD2 for D (6 bases). Trimming removed 4 bases from V and 6 bases from J, with 12 bases in between. This CDR3 comprises 14 residues. Per germline, CDR1 SGHNT and CDR2 YENEEA. The full variable domain, in which reference TRBV11-3 and TRBJ2-2 provide the parts outside the CDR3, is EAGVVQSPRYKIIEKKQPVAFWCNPISGHNTLYWYLQNLGQGPELLIRYENEEAVDDSQLPKDRFSAERLKGVDSTLKIQPAELGDSAVYLCASSSQGLPGELFFGEGSRLTVL.

The chain recombines TRBV28 with TRBJ2-3, with D tentatively TRBD2 (5 bases). Germline CDR1 MDHEN, CDR2 SYDVKM. The V gene lost 5 bases and the J gene lost 8 bases, with 17 bases spanning the gap. CDR3 length: 14 amino acids. The CDR3 protein is CASSTPLQAGTQYF. The CDR3 coding sequence is TGTGCCAGCAGTACCCCATTGCAGGCGGGTACGCAGTATTTT.

V gene TRBV5-1 combines with J gene TRBJ2-5, with D tentatively TRBD2 (6 bases). The germline V and J ends were trimmed by 1 base and 2 bases, with 18 bases remaining between them. The CDR3 is 17 residues long. Per germline, CDR1 SGHRS and CDR2 YFSETQ. Here the CDR3 DNA reads TGCGCCAGCAGCTTGTTACCCGGGAGCCCTCCTCAAGAGACCCAGTACTTC. It encodes CASSLLPGSPPQETQYF.

The V and J genes are TRBV5-8 and TRBJ2-5, with 14 bases matching TRBD2. The V gene's germline CDR1 is SGHTS and CDR2 YDEGEE. The CDR3 length is 15 residues. The V and J ends lost 3 bases and 4 bases, in that order; junction bases with no gene match: 2. The CDR3 DNA is TGTGCCAGCAGCTATGGGACTAGCGGGAGAGAGACCCAGTACTTC. This codes for CASSYGTSGRETQYF.

The rearrangement uses TRBV25-1 and TRBJ2-3; TRBD1 agrees at 9 bases. Germline V gives CDR1 MGHDK, CDR2 SYGVNS. J was trimmed by 5 bases and V by 3 bases; bases with no gene match: 12. The CDR3 is 17 residues long. The CDR3: CASSDDKWTGDGDTQYF. Written as DNA, the CDR3 is TGTGCCAGCAGTGATGATAAATGGACAGGGGATGGAGATACGCAGTATTTT. The entire variable domain, with the rest obtained from reference TRBV25-1 and TRBJ2-3, is as follows: EADIYQTPRYLVIGTGKKITLECSQTMGHDKMYWYQQDPGMELHLIHYSYGVNSTEKGDLSSESTVSRIRTEHFPLTLESARPSHTSQYLCASSDDKWTGDGDTQYFGPGTRLTVL.

The V call is TRBV5-4, the J call TRBJ2-1, with 11 bases lining up with TRBD2. V dropped 4 bases and J dropped 2; count of bases not matched to a gene: 2. The V gene's germline CDR1 is SGHNT and CDR2 YYREEE (reference sequence). This CDR3 spans 15 amino acids. The CDR3: CASSLGLAAYNEQFF. CDR3 sequence (DNA): TGTGCCAGCAGCCTGGGACTAGCGGCCTACAATGAGCAGTTCTTC.

The chain is built from TRBV5-1 and TRBJ1-2, with 7 bases matching TRBD1. Losses at the gene ends were 5 bases for V and 5 bases for J; bases not matched to a gene: 9. Germline loops: CDR1 SGHRS, CDR2 YFSETQ. The CDR3 length is 14 residues. CDR3 region: CASSLPGGRYGYTF. The CDR3 DNA reads TGCGCCAGCAGTCTCCCAGGGGGTCGGTATGGCTACACCTTC.

This clone is a singleton in its sample. The chain couples TRBV18 to TRBJ1-2; 9 nucleotides agree with TRBD1. Germline V gives CDR1 KGHSH, CDR2 LQKENI. The CDR3 has 13 amino acids. V was pared by 3 bases and J by 4 bases, with 0 bases of the junction left unmatched. The CDR3 DNA reads TGTGCCAGCTCACCGGACAGGGGCTATGGCTACACCTTC. It is translated as CASSPDRGYGYTF.

This clone was picked up one time. The chain uses TRBV6-5 and TRBJ2-2; TRBD2 matches 8 bases. The CDR3 length is 13 residues. V was pared by 5 bases and J by 7 bases, with 3 bases of the junction left unmatched. In germline, CDR1 is MNHEY, CDR2 SVGAGI. The chain's CDR3 is CASSPGGIGELFF. CDR3 DNA: TGTGCCAGCAGTCCGGGGGGGATCGGGGAGCTGTTTTTT.

CDR3: CASTGRAPGKLFF. The CDR3 nucleotides read TGTGCCAGTACGGGCAGGGCCCCTGGAAAACTGTTTTTT. The chain employs TRBV19 and TRBJ1-4, with D maybe TRBD1 (5 bases). The germline V and J ends were trimmed by 7 bases and 10 bases, with 16 bases remaining between them. The CDR3 length is 13 residues. Germline values: CDR1 LNHDA, CDR2 SQIVND (reference sequence).

The V gene is TRBV27, the J gene TRBJ1-5, with 9 bases that match TRBD1. Germline values: CDR1 MNHEY, CDR2 SMNVEV (reference sequence). With V trimmed by 5 bases and J by 0 bases, 11 bases remained unmatched. The CDR3 is 18 residues long. CDR3 coding DNA: TGTGCCAGCAGTCTCACTGGGACAGGGTCTTATAGCAATCAGCCCCAGCATTTT. It yields the protein CASSLTGTGSYSNQPQHF.

The gene calls are TRBV29-1 and TRBJ2-1; 8 bases fit TRBD2. J was trimmed by 8 bases and V by 7 bases; bases with no gene match: 13. CDR1 SQVTM and CDR2 ANQGSEA come from the germline V gene. This CDR3 has 14 amino acids. The CDR3 reads CSAGTRAGDDEQFF. The CDR3 DNA follows: TGCAGCGCTGGGACTAGGGCGGGAGACGATGAGCAGTTCTTC.